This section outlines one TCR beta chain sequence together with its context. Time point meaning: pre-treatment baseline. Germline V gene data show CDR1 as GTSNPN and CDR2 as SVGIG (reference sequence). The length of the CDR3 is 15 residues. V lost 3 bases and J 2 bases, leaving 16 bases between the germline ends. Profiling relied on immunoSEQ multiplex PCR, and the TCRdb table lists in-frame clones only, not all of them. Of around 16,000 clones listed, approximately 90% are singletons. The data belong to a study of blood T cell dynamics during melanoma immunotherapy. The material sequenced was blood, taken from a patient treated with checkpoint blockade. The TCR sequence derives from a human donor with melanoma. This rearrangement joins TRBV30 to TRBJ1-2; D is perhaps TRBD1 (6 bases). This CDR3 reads CAWSDRIGGNYGYTF. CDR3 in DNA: TGTGCCTGGAGCGATCGTATAGGGGGAAACTATGGCTACACCTTC.